This T cell receptor beta chain was profiled in a study of T cell responses to AZD1222 COVID-19 vaccine. Overall study findings and caveats: Repertoire sampling happened only post peak T cell response. In a largely white British group with more females than males, clonal diversity was possibly underestimated. Spike-specific TCR repertoires showed rising breadth and depth after two AZD1222 doses.

The repertoire was sequenced with immunoSEQ multiplex PCR; TCRdb's copy has only in-frame clones and lacks some. The table includes 150,000 to 200,000 clones, 90% to 95% detected once. The CDR3 runs 16 residues. The trim removed 5 bases at V and 2 bases at J, leaving 10 bases unmatched. Germline V gene data show CDR1 as PRHDT and CDR2 as FYEKMQ (reference sequence). Details on this clone: Its antigen is still unknown.

The specimen comprised peripheral blood, sampled 28 days after the second AZD1222 dose. This receptor was identified in an adult who received the AZD1222 COVID-19 vaccine. This chain connects TRBV13 to TRBJ2-3; 7 bases line up with TRBD2. CDR3 in DNA: TGTGCCAGCAGCCTAAGGGCTAGCGGAGACACAGATACGCAGTATTTT. Translation: CASSLRASGDTDTQYF. Together with reference TRBV13 and TRBJ2-3, the CDR3 gives the full variable domain: AAGVIQSPRHLIKEKRETATLKCYPIPRHDTVYWYQQGPGQDPQFLISFYEKMQSDKGSIPDRFSAQQFSDYHSELNMSSLELGDSALYFCASSLRASGDTDTQYFGPGTRLTVL.